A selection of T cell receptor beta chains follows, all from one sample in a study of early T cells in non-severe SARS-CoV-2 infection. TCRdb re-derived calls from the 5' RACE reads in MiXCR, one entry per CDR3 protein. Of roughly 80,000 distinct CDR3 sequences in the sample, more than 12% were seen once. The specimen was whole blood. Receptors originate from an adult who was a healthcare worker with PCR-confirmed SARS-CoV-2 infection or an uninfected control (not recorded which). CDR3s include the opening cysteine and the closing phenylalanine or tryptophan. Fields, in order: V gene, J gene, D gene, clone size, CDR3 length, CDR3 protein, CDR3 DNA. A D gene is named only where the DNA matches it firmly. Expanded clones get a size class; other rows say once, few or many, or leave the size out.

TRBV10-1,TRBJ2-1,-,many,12,CASSESFNEQFF,TGCGCCAGCAGTGAGTCCTTCAATGAGCAGTTCTTC
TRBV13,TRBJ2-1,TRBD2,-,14,CASAGGRARNEQFF,TGTGCCAGCGCGGGTGGGAGGGCTAGAAATGAGCAGTTCTTC
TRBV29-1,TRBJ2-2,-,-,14,CSVENRAITGELFF,TGCAGCGTTGAAAACAGGGCGATCACCGGGGAGCTGTTTTTT
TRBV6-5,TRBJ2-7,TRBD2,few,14,CASRSGGAHYEQYF,TGTGCCAGCAGGTCCGGGGGGGCCCACTACGAGCAGTACTTC
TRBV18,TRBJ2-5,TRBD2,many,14,CASSLGTSGETQYF,TGTGCCAGCTCCCTAGGGACTAGCGGAGAGACCCAGTACTTC
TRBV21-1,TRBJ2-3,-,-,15,CASSKSRQDEDTQYF,TGTGCCAGCAGCAAAAGCCGCCAGGATGAAGATACGCAGTATTTT
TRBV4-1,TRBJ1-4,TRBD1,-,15,CASSQGGQGNEKLFF,TGCGCCAGCAGCCAAGGGGGACAGGGTAATGAAAAACTGTTTTTT
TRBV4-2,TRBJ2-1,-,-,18,CASSQDFTGMSSYNEQFF,TGTGCCAGCAGCCAAGATTTTACGGGGATGAGCTCCTACAATGAGCAGTTCTTC
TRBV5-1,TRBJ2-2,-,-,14,CASIRDLNTGELFF,TGCGCCAGCATTCGGGACCTGAACACCGGGGAGCTGTTTTTT
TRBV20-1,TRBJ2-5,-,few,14,CSARSPLQQETQYF,TGCAGTGCTAGGAGCCCGCTACAGCAAGAGACCCAGTACTTC
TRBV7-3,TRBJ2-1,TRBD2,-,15,CASSSASGPYNEQFF,TGTGCCAGCAGCTCCGCTAGCGGGCCATACAATGAGCAGTTCTTC
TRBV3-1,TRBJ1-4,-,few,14,CASSQKGEGEKLFF,TGTGCCAGCAGCCAGAAGGGGGAGGGTGAAAAACTGTTTTTT
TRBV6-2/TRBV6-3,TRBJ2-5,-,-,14,CASSPVVGTETQYF,TGTGCCAGCAGTCCCGTTGTGGGGACAGAGACCCAGTACTTC
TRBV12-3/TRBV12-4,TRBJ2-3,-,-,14,CASSGYRDTDTQYF,TGTGCCAGCAGCGGATACAGAGACACAGATACGCAGTATTTT
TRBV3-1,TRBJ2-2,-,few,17,CASSRKIPGSNTGELFF,TGTGCCAGCAGCCGAAAGATCCCGGGATCTAACACCGGGGAGCTGTTTTTT
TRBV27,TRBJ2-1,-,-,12,CATQGFHNEQFF,TGTGCCACCCAGGGTTTCCACAATGAGCAGTTCTTC
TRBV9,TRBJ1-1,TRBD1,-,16,CASRSGTGGRGTEAFF,TGTGCCAGCAGGTCAGGGACAGGGGGCCGGGGCACTGAAGCTTTCTTT
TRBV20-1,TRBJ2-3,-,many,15,CSARVTGRNPDTQYF,TGCAGTGCTAGAGTTACAGGGAGGAACCCAGATACGCAGTATTTT
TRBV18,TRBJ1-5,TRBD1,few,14,CASSSGQSNQPQHF,TGTGCCAGCTCATCGGGACAGTCCAATCAGCCCCAGCATTTT
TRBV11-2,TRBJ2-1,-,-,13,CASSPPPGDEQFF,TGTGCCAGCAGCCCCCCCCCCGGGGATGAGCAGTTCTTC
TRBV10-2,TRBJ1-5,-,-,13,CATGETGSQPQHF,TGCGCCACCGGGGAAACAGGGAGTCAGCCCCAGCATTTT
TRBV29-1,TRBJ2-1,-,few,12,CSVEKANNEQFF,TGCAGCGTTGAAAAGGCAAACAATGAGCAGTTCTTC
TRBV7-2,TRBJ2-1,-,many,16,CASSLGGGPLPHEQFF,TGTGCCAGCAGCTTAGGAGGGGGACCTCTCCCCCATGAGCAGTTCTTC
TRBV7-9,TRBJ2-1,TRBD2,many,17,CASRSGEGLRSYNEQFF,TGTGCCAGCAGGAGTGGGGAGGGCCTGAGATCCTACAATGAGCAGTTCTTC
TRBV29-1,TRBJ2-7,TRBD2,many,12,CSVATSGDEQYF,TGCAGCGTTGCAACAAGCGGGGACGAGCAGTACTTC
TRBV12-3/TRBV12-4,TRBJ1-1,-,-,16,CASSPRGVIVNTEAFF,TGTGCCAGCAGTCCCCGGGGGGTTATAGTGAACACTGAAGCTTTCTTT
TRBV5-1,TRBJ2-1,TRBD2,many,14,CASSFTGGPDEQFF,TGCGCCAGCAGCTTTACGGGAGGGCCCGATGAGCAGTTCTTC
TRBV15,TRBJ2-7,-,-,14,CATSSGKAPGEQYF,TGTGCCACCAGCAGTGGAAAAGCCCCAGGCGAGCAGTACTTC
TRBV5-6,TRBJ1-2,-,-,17,CASSFLSPGQTRDGYTF,TGTGCCAGCAGCTTTCTCTCGCCAGGGCAAACTCGCGATGGCTACACCTTC
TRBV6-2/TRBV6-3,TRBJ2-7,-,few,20,CASSYPPTRGGKLRPYEQYF,TGTGCCAGCAGTTACCCCCCTACGAGGGGCGGAAAATTAAGGCCCTACGAGCAGTACTTC
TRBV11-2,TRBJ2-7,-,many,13,CASSLFSGYEQYF,TGTGCCAGCAGCTTATTCTCGGGTTACGAGCAGTACTTC
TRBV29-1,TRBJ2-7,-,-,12,CSVEGINYEQYF,TGCAGCGTTGAGGGGATAAACTACGAGCAGTACTTC
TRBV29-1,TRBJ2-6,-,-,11,CSVLWANVLTF,TGCAGCGTTTTGTGGGCCAACGTCCTGACTTTC
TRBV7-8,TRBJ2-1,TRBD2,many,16,CASSYAGGTTYNEQFF,TGTGCCAGCAGCTACGCGGGGGGGACTACCTACAATGAGCAGTTCTTC
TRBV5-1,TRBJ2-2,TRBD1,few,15,CASSVLQGDTGELFF,TGCGCCAGCAGCGTACTACAGGGGGACACCGGGGAGCTGTTTTTT
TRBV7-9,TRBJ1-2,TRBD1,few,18,CASSLSEAGGLINYGYTF,TGTGCCAGCAGCTTATCGGAGGCAGGGGGCCTGATTAACTATGGCTACACCTTC
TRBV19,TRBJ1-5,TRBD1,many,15,CASKAVTGGNQPQHF,TGTGCCAGTAAAGCCGTGACAGGGGGCAATCAGCCCCAGCATTTT
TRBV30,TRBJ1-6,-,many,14,CAWSVLSYNSPLHF,TGTGCCTGGAGTGTACTAAGTTATAATTCACCCCTCCACTTT
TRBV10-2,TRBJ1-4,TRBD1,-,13,CASSRGLDEKLFF,TGCGCCAGCAGCAGGGGGCTTGATGAAAAACTGTTTTTT
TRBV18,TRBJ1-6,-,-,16,CASSPRTGTDNSPLHF,TGTGCCAGCTCACCGAGAACCGGGACGGATAATTCACCCCTCCACTTT
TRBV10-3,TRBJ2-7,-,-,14,CATRVAELSYEQYF,TGTGCCACCAGAGTTGCCGAACTCTCCTACGAGCAGTACTTC
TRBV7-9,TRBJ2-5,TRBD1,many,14,CASSTQGSKETQYF,TGTGCCAGCAGCACACAGGGGAGCAAAGAGACCCAGTACTTC
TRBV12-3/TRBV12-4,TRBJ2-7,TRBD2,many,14,CASTQLAHSYEQYF,TGTGCCAGCACCCAACTAGCGCACTCCTACGAGCAGTACTTC
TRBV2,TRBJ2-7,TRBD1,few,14,CASSSRDSRREQYF,TGTGCCAGCAGTTCAAGGGACAGCCGAAGGGAGCAGTACTTC
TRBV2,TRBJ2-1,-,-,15,CASSDGGIGPNEQFF,TGTGCCAGCAGTGACGGTGGGATCGGGCCTAATGAGCAGTTCTTC
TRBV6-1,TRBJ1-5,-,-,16,CASSEANIHLNQPQHF,TGTGCCAGCAGTGAAGCGAACATCCACCTCAATCAGCCCCAGCATTTT
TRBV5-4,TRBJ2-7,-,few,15,CASSLGGASSYEQYF,TGTGCCAGCAGCTTGGGAGGGGCCTCTTCCTACGAGCAGTACTTC
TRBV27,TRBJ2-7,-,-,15,CASKIGAGSSYEQYF,TGTGCCAGCAAAATTGGGGCGGGTAGCTCCTACGAGCAGTACTTC
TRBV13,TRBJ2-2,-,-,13,CASRSSDTGELFF,TGTGCCAGCAGATCCTCAGACACCGGGGAGCTGTTTTTT
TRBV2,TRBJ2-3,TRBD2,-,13,CASLAGYTDTQYF,TGTGCCAGTCTAGCGGGTTACACAGATACGCAGTATTTT
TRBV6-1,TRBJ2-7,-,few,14,CASCRAALTYEQYF,TGTGCCAGCTGTAGAGCGGCACTAACCTACGAGCAGTACTTC
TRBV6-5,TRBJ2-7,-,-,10,CASGSYEQYF,TGTGCCAGCGGCAGCTACGAGCAGTACTTC
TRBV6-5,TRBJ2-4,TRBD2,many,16,CASSTTSALAKNIQYF,TGTGCCAGCAGCACAACTAGCGCTTTAGCCAAAAACATTCAGTACTTC